These 5 T cell receptor beta chains came from one sample sequenced in a study of blood T cell repertoires in COVID-19. The table came from immunoSEQ multiplex PCR; TCRdb's copy has only in-frame clones and leaves some out. The sample yields about 38,000 clones, approximately 69% seen once. The sample was peripheral blood. All receptors come from an older man with COVID-19, enrolled during active disease.

The rearrangement links TRBV7-2 to TRBJ2-7, with TRBD2 matching over 10 bases. Looked up from germline, CDR1 is SGHTA and CDR2 is FQGNSA. The CDR3 length is 15 residues. V shed 5 bases and J 4 bases; nucleotides not matched to a gene: 8. The CDR3: CASSPWTSGGYEQYF. In DNA, the CDR3 is TGTGCCAGCAGCCCCTGGACTAGCGGAGGTTACGAGCAGTACTTC.

This chain joins TRBV7-2 and TRBJ1-2, with 8 bases matching TRBD1. Germline V lookup: CDR1 SGHTA, CDR2 FQGNSA. V lost 5 bases, J lost 3 bases, and 8 bases stayed unmatched. CDR3 size: 15 residues. CDR3 DNA sequence: TGTGCCAGCAGCGGACCGGACAGGGCCGACTATGGCTACACCTTC. It is translated as CASSGPDRADYGYTF.

This chain connects TRBV5-1 to TRBJ1-1; 7 bases align to TRBD1. Germline V gene sequence: CDR1 SGHRS, CDR2 YFSETQ. V lost 6 bases and J lost 2; bases outside the gene matches: 7. The CDR3 runs to 14 residues. CDR3 coding DNA: TGCGCCAGCACCATGGGACAGCCAAACACTGAAGCTTTCTTT. It is translated as CASTMGQPNTEAFF. The entire variable domain, with the rest obtained from reference TRBV5-1 and TRBJ1-1, is as follows: KAGVTQTPRYLIKTRGQQVTLSCSPISGHRSVSWYQQTPGQGLQFLFEYFSETQRNKGNFPGRFSGRQFSNSRSEMNVSTLELGDSALYLCASTMGQPNTEAFFGQGTRLTVV.

This clone was picked up one time. This rearrangement joins TRBV3-1 (or the pseudogene TRBV3-2) to TRBJ2-1, with TRBD2 matching 12 bases. V dropped 4 bases and J dropped 2; count of bases not matched to a gene: 3. The CDR3 consists of 16 residues. Per the germline V gene, CDR1 is LGHDT and CDR2 is YNNKEL (reference sequence). CDR3 nucleotides: TGTGCCAGCAGCCCCTCTAGCGGGGGGGCCTACAATGAGCAGTTCTTC. This encodes CASSPSSGGAYNEQFF.

The chain is built from TRBV19 and TRBJ1-1; D ambiguous. Germline-derived CDR1 and CDR2 are LNHDA and SQIVND (reference sequence). V gave up 5 bases and J gave up 3 bases, with 13 bases separating them. The CDR3 extends over 14 amino acids. The CDR3 bases are TGTGCCAGTAGTCCTCGACAAAAACACACTGAAGCTTTCTTT. It translates to CASSPRQKHTEAFF.